A single T cell receptor (beta chain) is shown here with its context. Its matching antigen is unknown. TCRdb's table, derived via immunoSEQ multiplex PCR, lists solely in-frame clones and lacks some. This table has roughly 69,000 clones, about 90% appearing once. The source of the sample is a study of OX40 agonist ivuxolimab in advanced cancers. This CDR3 is 17 amino acids long. V gave up 3 bases and J gave up 0 bases, with 15 bases separating them. Germline values: CDR1 MDHEN, CDR2 SYDVKM. General observations from the study: Fewer expanded clones were found on average in CD4+ than in CD8+ T cells.

The source was CD4+ or CD8+ T cells sorted from blood, collected in a trial of the OX40 agonist ivuxolimab. V gene TRBV28 combines with J gene TRBJ2-4; D is perhaps TRBD1 (6 bases). This receptor was taken from an adult with an advanced solid tumor such as melanoma, head and neck, liver or kidney cancer. CDR3 sequence reads: CASSLLGGELAKNIQYF. DNA of the CDR3: TGTGCCAGCAGTTTGTTAGGGGGTGAGCTAGCCAAAAACATTCAGTACTTC.